This T cell receptor beta chain came from a study of shared clonotypes between healthy human individuals. Study-level findings and limits: Estimated richness values were generally larger in naive subsets than in memory subsets. Limited genetic and exposure-history diversity came from having few donors. Rarefaction exposed incomplete sorted-subset sequencing despite large depth.

As concerns this clone: As yet, its antigen is unknown.

CDR3 length: 16 residues. Unmatched junction bases numbered 17, after V lost 5 bases and J lost 9 bases. CDR1 is PRHDT and CDR2 is FYEKMQ in the germline V gene (reference sequence). The method was immunoSEQ multiplex PCR; TCRdb's version includes in-frame clones alone and lacks a portion of them. The data show 850,000 to 1,100,000 clones, with about 80% seen just once and almost 0.9% held by the top ten. The source of this sequence is a man aged 18 to 30 in good health. Some clones in this sample may be carry-over from other donors' samples. V usage is TRBV13 and J usage is TRBJ2-7, with 9 nucleotides matching TRBD1. The sequenced sample consisted of memory CD4+ T cells from PBMCs. Documented subset: CD45RA-negative fraction. The CDR3 DNA reads as TGTGCCAGCAGCCCCGGACAGGGGACGGGGAACCAGGGGCAGTACTTC. Its protein product is CASSPGQGTGNQGQYF.